Detailed here is one T cell receptor (beta chain). The sample holds a few counts of this clonotype. The clone's antigen remains unknown. No much larger clonotype is one base removed from it; base qualities were not supplied. The data were taken from a study of blood T cells in healthy people across ages (dated by TCRdb to between 2014 and 2017). For the wider study: In model experiments, roughly one uniquely barcoded TCR beta cDNA molecule per two T cells was captured by template switching. The study measured age-related changes in TCR beta repertoire diversity using deep sequencing normalized with unique cDNA molecular identifiers. To avoid experimental bias, donors of different ages were spread randomly across the sequencing lanes. Two additional independent replicas of 1 million unique cDNA reads from the same blood draw were analyzed for two donors (one aged 18 to 30 and one aged 80 or older). Four age groups were formed from the donors: young (average roughly 15 years), middle-aged (around 39), aged (under 70) and long-lived (less than 85). Beyond this particular receptor, the publication reports: As age increased, observed TCR beta diversity per million T cells dropped in a roughly linear way, and a significant reduction was already evident by age 40. Because the CMV infection status of the donors was unknown, age-related changes in expanded clonotypes may potentially have been confounded. Conclusive comparison of naive and antigen-experienced compartments was prevented by the profiling of bulk unsorted PBMCs. A strong correlation was found between observed TCR beta diversity and the percentage of naive T cells measured by flow cytometry. Compared with the aged group, the long-lived group had more naive CD4+ T cells, fewer expanded clones and increased TCR diversity, a pattern suggesting age selection. Estimates of total diversity based on one million sequenced T cells were regarded as lower bounds and as underestimates.

The 39 donors, aged roughly 6 to 95 years, were systemically healthy Caucasian individuals from Russia. Each donor gave approximately 9.3 milliliters of peripheral blood, collected into EDTA-treated Vacutainer tubes. PBMCs were isolated by Ficoll-Paque density-gradient centrifugation, with at least 6.5 million obtained per sample. Total RNA, at least 6 micrograms per sample, was extracted from PBMCs with Trizol reagent. For every donor, flow cytometry on a PBMC aliquot measured the percentage of naive CD45RAhigh/CD27high T cells. The library was generated by 5' RACE. Sequencing instrument: Illumina HiSeq 2500. A second roughly 7 to 12 cycle PCR used a sample-barcoded 5' primer and a J-beta primer mix. A template-switch 5' adaptor carrying 12 random nucleotides introduced a unique molecular identifier onto each TCR beta cDNA molecule. At least 3 million CDR3-containing paired-end reads were obtained from each sample. First-strand cDNA was synthesized from all RNA with the Mint cDNA synthesis kit, primed by a TRBC-specific oligonucleotide. Following uracil-DNA glycosylase treatment, a first 18-cycle PCR with universal primers M1SS and BC2_uni_R was performed on all cDNA. The study's processing was this. Each sample was normalized by randomly selecting 1 million high-quality reads, each carrying a distinct molecular identifier. Instead of being binned into consensus sequences, reads that shared molecular identifiers were thrown out. CDR3 identification, clonotype clustering and error correction used MiTCR with a Q25 quality threshold and the strictest error-elimination algorithm. A nonparametric unseen species model with Euler transformation was used to estimate lower-bound total TCR beta diversity. The public reads were reprocessed in TCRdb via fastp at Q25 and MiXCR, keeping in-frame beta chains. Each record represents a unique CDR3 protein, reported with the most common genes and DNA among its rows. TCRdb assigned the V and J calls; the authors' analysis was not used. The sample profile shows over 1,500,000 distinct CDR3 sequences; about 50% of them were found once. The leading ten clones occupy less than 2.5% of the sample.

Sequences LGHNA (CDR1) and YSLEER (CDR2) are obtained from the germline V gene. The CDR3 numbers 13 residues from cysteine through phenylalanine. Only the CDR3 portion is preserved as DNA: 39 bases, with reading frame beginning at the first base. Trimming costs V 0 bases and J 6 bases, and their ends lie 7 bases apart. This sequence uses TRBV4-3 and TRBJ2-3; the D region possibly corresponds to TRBD1 (5 bases align). The receptor was derived from a woman in her forties in good health. Sequencing was performed on blood. The CDR3 protein sequence reads: CASSQEGVDTQYF. The nucleotide sequence is TGCGCCAGCAGCCAAGAAGGGGTGGATACGCAGTATTTT.